This TCR beta chain stems from a study of CD8+ T cells in alopecia areata. Study-level background: Dosing with tofacitinib proceeded for 6 to 18 months, followed by 6 months off drug.

CDR1 is SGHTA, CDR2 FQGNSA, per germline. V gave up 5 bases and J gave up 2 bases; unmatched junction bases: 6. The CDR3 loop spans 14 amino acids. Reverse transcription of extracted RNA yielded cDNA, which provided the sequencing template. Assay: immunoSEQ multiplex PCR; the TCRdb copy retains only in-frame clones and omits some. This sample yields roughly 130,000 clones, of which 58% are seen a single time; less than 5.5% belongs to the top ten. From alopecia areata patients, lesional scalp punch biopsies and peripheral blood were collected. The V gene is TRBV7-2, the J gene TRBJ2-7; 7 bases map to TRBD2. The starting material was CD4+ T cells sorted from blood, obtained at week 0. The TCR originated in a human donor with alopecia areata. The CDR3, as DNA: TGTGCCAGCAGCCCCAAGCGGGATGCCTACGAGCAGTACTTC. Its translation is CASSPKRDAYEQYF.